Sequencing of this T cell receptor beta chain was carried out in a study of cytomegalovirus exposure and HLA in healthy donors. Study-wide context: Among fewer than 500 genotyped donors, more than 65% fell in the Caucasian-associated ancestry cluster. Study-level points and caveats: Later on, an analysis showed TCR association rates differing by HLA locus, with DRB1 the most and HLA-C the fewest. TCR beta V- and J-gene trimming was later associated with a missense DCLRE1C variant.

This clone was counted between two and nine times. The antigen is not known. In the PCR, 60 Vbeta and 13 Jbeta primers were used. Repertoires were generated with immunoSEQ multiplex PCR, while TCRdb's copy carries only in-frame clones and drops some. The sample has about 92,000 clones, roughly 63% seen once; the top ten hold roughly 2.8%. This sequence originates from a man between 50 and 59 years old in good health and CMV-seronegative. Sequenced: PBMCs.

The chain's CDR3 is CASTLGLDTTGELFF. The CDR3, as DNA: TGTGCCAGCACCCTCGGACTAGATACTACCGGGGAGCTGTTTTTT. The chain links TRBV2 to TRBJ2-2, with 7 nucleotides matching TRBD2. Germline loops: CDR1 SNHLY, CDR2 FYNNEI. With V trimmed by 7 bases and J by 5 bases, 10 bases remained unmatched. This CDR3 has 15 residues.